These 5 T cell receptor beta chains share one sample of origin, sequenced in a study of vaccination effects on CD4 cells after COVID-19. A 10-day culture period preceded the isolation of CD4+ T cells. Convalescent patients had PCR-confirmed SARS-CoV-2 infection between March and December 2020. Of the BNT162b2 and mRNA-1273 vaccines, participants received two doses of one or the other. Sequencing used immunoSEQ multiplex PCR; TCRdb keeps in-frame clones, though not all of them. The sample records 45,000 to 55,000 clones, 74% being singletons. What these receptors recognize is not known. Sequences were derived from CD4+ T cells from PBMCs cultured without peptide, sampled after COVID-19 vaccination. These receptors were obtained from a human donor who had a prior SARS-CoV-2 infection.

The chain links TRBV4-2 to TRBJ2-1; D is unclear. Between the trimmed V and J ends, which lost 4 bases and 6 bases, there was a span of 10 bases. Looked up from germline, CDR1 is LGHNA and CDR2 is YNFKEQ. The CDR3 extends over 13 amino acids. Written as DNA, the CDR3 is TGTGCCAGCAGCCTTCCTCCTAGCAATGAGCAGTTCTTC. Translated: CASSLPPSNEQFF.

For this clone: One end of the junction is discordant with germline, which a read error may explain. The chain carries TRBV11-2 and TRBJ2-1; D is ambiguous. Germline V gene sequence: CDR1 SGHAT, CDR2 FQNNGV. This CDR3 region has 11 residues. CDR3 amino acids: CASSLWKGPIF. CDR3 DNA sequence: TGTGCCAGCAGCTTGTGGAAGGGCCCGATCTTC.

The chain is built from TRBV9 and TRBJ1-2; TRBD1 matches 7 bases. Germline CDR1 reads SGDLS; CDR2 reads YYNGEE. The trim removed 0 bases at V and 4 bases at J, leaving 6 bases unmatched. The CDR3 covers 15 residues. In nucleotides, the CDR3 is TGTGCCAGCAGCGTAGGGACAGGACCGTCCTATGGCTACACCTTC. This codes for CASSVGTGPSYGYTF.

The chain employs TRBV19 and TRBJ1-5, with 7 bases that match TRBD1. Germline values: CDR1 LNHDA, CDR2 SQIVND (reference sequence). Trimming at V came to 8 bases and at J to 8 bases, leaving 15 bases not matched to a gene. The CDR3 is 15 amino acids. CDR3 DNA sequence: TGTGCCAGTTCGGACAGGCCCCCCGGTAGAGAGCCCCAGCATTTT. This gives the protein CASSDRPPGREPQHF.

The rearrangement joins TRBV19 to TRBJ2-7; D unclear. Trimming left V 3 bases short and J 5 bases short, with 17 bases between. CDR1 is LNHDA and CDR2 is SQIVND in the germline V gene (reference sequence). This CDR3 is built from 15 residues. CDR3: CASSIRGTIPDEQYF. The CDR3 region has the DNA TGTGCCAGTAGTATTCGAGGTACCATCCCGGACGAGCAGTACTTC.